This T cell receptor beta chain stems from a study of blood T cells in healthy people across ages. Background on the study: Template switching picked up about one barcoded beta molecule for each two T cells.

Whole-study results and caveats: Observed TCR beta diversity per million T cells went down as age went up. This fall followed a roughly linear course with age.

PCR was performed a second time for about 6 to 11 cycles using a sample-barcoded 5' primer and a J-beta primer mix. TCRdb reprocessed the 5' RACE reads with MiXCR, giving one entry per CDR3 protein. The sample lists some 1.7 million distinct CDR3 sequences; about 28% were seen once. This clonotype was found many times. What it binds is unknown. Germline loops: CDR1 LNHNV, CDR2 YYDKDF (reference sequence). Losses at the gene ends were 3 bases for V and 5 bases for J; bases not matched to a gene: 8. The CDR3 is made up of 15 amino acids. Sequenced: blood. The J gene is TRBJ2-7, the V gene TRBV15; 9 bases are shared with TRBD1. The TCR comes from a woman aged 25-40 years in good health. Here the CDR3 DNA reads TGTGCCACCAGCAGGCCGGGACAGGGTTTCAACGAGCAGTACTTC. This gives the protein CATSRPGQGFNEQYF. Combining the CDR3 with reference TRBV15 and TRBJ2-7 gives the whole variable domain DAMVIQNPRYQVTQFGKPVTLSCSQTLNHNVMYWYQQKSSQAPKLLFHYYDKDFNNEADTPDNFQSRRPNTSFCFLDIRSPGLGDTAMYLCATSRPGQGFNEQYFGPGTRLTVT.